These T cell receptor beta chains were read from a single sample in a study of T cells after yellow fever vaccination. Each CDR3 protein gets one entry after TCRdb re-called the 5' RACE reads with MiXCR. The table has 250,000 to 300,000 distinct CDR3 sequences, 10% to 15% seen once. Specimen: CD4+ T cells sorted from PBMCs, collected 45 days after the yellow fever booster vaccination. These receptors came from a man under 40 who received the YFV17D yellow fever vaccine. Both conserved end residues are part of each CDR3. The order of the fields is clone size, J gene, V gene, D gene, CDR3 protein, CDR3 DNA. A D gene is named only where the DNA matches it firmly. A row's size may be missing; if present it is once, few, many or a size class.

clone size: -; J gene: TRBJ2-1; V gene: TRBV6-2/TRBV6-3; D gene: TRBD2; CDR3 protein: CASRRVAGDNEQFF; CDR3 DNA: TGTGCCAGCAGACGGGTAGCGGGAGACAATGAGCAGTTCTTC
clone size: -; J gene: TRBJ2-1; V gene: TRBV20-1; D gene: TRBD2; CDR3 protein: CSATSGNYNEQFF; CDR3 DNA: TGCAGTGCAACTAGCGGGAATTACAATGAGCAGTTCTTC
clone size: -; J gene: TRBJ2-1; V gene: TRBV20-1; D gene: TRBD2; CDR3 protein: CSAVAGGPNNEQFF; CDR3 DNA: TGCAGTGCTGTAGCGGGAGGGCCGAACAATGAGCAGTTCTTC
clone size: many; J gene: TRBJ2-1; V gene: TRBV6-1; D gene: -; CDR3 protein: CASKRTATYNEQFF; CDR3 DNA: TGTGCCAGCAAACGGACAGCTACATACAATGAGCAGTTCTTC
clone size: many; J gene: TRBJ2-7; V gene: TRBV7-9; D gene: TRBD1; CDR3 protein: CASSFRTGSSYEQYF; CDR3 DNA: TGTGCCAGCAGCTTTAGGACAGGGAGCTCCTACGAGCAGTACTTC
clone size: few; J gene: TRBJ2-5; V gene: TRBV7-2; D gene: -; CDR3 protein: CASSLDGRGLGLTQYF; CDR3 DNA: TGTGCCAGCAGCTTAGATGGCAGGGGCCTCGGCCTGACCCAGTACTTC
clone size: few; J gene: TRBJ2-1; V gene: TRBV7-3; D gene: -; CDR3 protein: CASSPGYAYNEQFF; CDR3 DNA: TGTGCCAGCAGTCCAGGGTACGCCTACAATGAGCAGTTCTTC
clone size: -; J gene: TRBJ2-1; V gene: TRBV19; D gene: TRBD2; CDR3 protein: CASTLGRLAGEEQFF; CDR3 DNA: TGTGCCAGTACCCTGGGGAGACTAGCGGGCGAGGAGCAGTTCTTC
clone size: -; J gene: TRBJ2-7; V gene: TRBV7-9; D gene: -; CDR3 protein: CTSNLQGSHEQYF; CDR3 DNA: TGTACCAGCAACTTACAGGGATCCCACGAGCAGTACTTC
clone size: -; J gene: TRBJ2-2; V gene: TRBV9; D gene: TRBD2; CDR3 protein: CASSPRPGTSGRGHTGELFF; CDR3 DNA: TGTGCCAGCAGCCCCCGACCCGGGACTAGCGGGAGGGGCCACACCGGGGAGCTGTTTTTT
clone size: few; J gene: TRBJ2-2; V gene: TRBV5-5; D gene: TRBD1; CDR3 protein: CASSFWDSQTGELFF; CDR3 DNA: TGTGCCAGCAGCTTTTGGGACAGCCAGACCGGGGAGCTGTTTTTT
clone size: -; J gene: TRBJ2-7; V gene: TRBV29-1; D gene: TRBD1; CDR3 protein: CSVTGTGGGTYEQYF; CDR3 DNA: TGCAGCGTTACCGGGACAGGGGGCGGTACTTACGAGCAGTACTTC
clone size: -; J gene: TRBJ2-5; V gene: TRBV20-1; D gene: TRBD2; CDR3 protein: CSAGTSGQETQYF; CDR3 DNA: TGCAGTGCCGGGACTAGCGGACAAGAGACCCAGTACTTC
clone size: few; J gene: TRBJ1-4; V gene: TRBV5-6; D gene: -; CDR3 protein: CASSSKANEKLFF; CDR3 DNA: TGTGCCAGCAGCTCGAAAGCCAATGAAAAACTGTTTTTT
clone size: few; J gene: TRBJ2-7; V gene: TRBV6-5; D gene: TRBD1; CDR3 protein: CASSYVQGQASYEQYF; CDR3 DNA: TGTGCCAGCAGTTACGTCCAGGGACAGGCTTCGTACGAGCAGTACTTC
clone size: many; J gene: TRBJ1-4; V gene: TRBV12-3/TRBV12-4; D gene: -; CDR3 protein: CASSFPNEKLFF; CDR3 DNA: TGTGCCAGCAGTTTCCCTAATGAAAAACTGTTTTTT
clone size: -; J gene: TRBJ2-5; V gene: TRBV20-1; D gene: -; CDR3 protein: CSAYSGLQETQYF; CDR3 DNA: TGCAGTGCTTACTCTGGTTTACAAGAGACCCAGTACTTC
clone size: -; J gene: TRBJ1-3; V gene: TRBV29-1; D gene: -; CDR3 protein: CSVVWRDTIYF; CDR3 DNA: TGCAGCGTTGTCTGGAGGGACACCATATATTTT
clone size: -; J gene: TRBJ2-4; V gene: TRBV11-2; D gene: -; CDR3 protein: CASSLETGNIQYF; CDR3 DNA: TGTGCCAGCAGCCTCGAGACGGGGAACATTCAGTACTTC
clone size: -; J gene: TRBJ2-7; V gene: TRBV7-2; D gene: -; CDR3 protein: CASSGRVEQYF; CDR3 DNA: TGTGCCAGCAGCGGCCGCGTGGAGCAGTACTTC
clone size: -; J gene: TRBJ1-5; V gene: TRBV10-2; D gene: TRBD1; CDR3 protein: CASSKGQGLPQHF; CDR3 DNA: TGCGCCAGCAGTAAGGGACAGGGGTTGCCCCAGCATTTT
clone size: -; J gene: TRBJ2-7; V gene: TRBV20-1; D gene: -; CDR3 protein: CSGAGAVLYEQYF; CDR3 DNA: TGCAGTGGCGCGGGGGCAGTCCTTTACGAGCAGTACTTC
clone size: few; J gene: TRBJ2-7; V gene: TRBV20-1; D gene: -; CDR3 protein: CSARETSTLGEQYF; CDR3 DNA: TGCAGTGCTAGAGAGACTAGTACACTCGGCGAGCAGTACTTC
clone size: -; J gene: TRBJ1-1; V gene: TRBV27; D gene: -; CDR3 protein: CASRLGGAGTEAFF; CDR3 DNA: TGTGCCAGCAGGCTAGGGGGGGCGGGCACTGAAGCTTTCTTT
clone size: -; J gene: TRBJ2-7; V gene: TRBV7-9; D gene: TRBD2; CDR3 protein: CASSPSGLAGGKYEQYF; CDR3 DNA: TGTGCCAGCAGCCCGAGCGGACTAGCGGGAGGAAAGTACGAGCAGTACTTC
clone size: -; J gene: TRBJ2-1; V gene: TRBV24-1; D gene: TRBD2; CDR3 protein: CATNGGLAGVNEQFF; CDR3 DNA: TGTGCCACCAACGGGGGACTAGCGGGAGTCAATGAGCAGTTCTTC
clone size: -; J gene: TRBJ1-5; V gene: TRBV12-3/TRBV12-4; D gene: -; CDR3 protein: CASSTTLSNQPQHF; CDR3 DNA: TGTGCCAGCAGTACCACGCTTAGCAATCAGCCCCAGCATTTT
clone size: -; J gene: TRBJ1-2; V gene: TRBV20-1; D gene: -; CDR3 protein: CSPWGAVTGYTF; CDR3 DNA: TGCAGCCCCTGGGGGGCTGTTACGGGCTACACCTTC
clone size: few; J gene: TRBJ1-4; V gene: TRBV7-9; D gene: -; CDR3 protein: CASRPLTDMVVFF; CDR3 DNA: TGTGCCAGCAGACCACTTACGGACATGGTGGTCTTTTTT
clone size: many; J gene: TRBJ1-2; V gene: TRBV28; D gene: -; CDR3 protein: CASSQPGYGYTF; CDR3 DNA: TGTGCCAGCAGTCAACCTGGCTATGGCTACACCTTC
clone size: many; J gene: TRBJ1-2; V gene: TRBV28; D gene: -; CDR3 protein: CASFGTAPNYGYTF; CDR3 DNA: TGTGCCAGCTTCGGGACGGCTCCTAACTATGGCTACACCTTC
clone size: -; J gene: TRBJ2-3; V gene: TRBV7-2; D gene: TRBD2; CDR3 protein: CASSFRVAGGHTQYF; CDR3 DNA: TGTGCCAGCAGCTTTAGAGTAGCGGGAGGTCATACGCAGTATTTT
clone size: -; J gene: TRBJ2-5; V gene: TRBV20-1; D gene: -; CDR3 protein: CSARAFGKETQYF; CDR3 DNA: TGCAGTGCTAGAGCGTTTGGAAAAGAGACCCAGTACTTC
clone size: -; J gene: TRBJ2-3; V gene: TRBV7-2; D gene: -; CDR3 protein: CASSSHSQAVRMGTQYF; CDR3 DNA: TGTGCCAGCAGCTCCCACTCCCAGGCCGTGCGCATGGGTACGCAGTATTTT
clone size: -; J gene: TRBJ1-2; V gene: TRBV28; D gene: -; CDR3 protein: CASSLPDSANYGYTF; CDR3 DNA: TGTGCCAGCAGTTTACCTGACAGTGCTAACTATGGCTACACCTTC
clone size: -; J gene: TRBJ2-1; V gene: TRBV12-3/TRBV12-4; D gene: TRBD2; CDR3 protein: CASSLPGTSGVEQFF; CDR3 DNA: TGTGCCAGCAGTTTACCCGGGACTAGCGGAGTTGAGCAGTTCTTC
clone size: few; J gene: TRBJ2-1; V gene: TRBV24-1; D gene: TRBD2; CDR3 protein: CATSAAGLPHNEQFF; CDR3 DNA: TGTGCCACCAGTGCCGCGGGACTACCACACAATGAGCAGTTCTTC
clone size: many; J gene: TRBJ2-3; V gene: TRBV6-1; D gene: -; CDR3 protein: CASSPAGTDTQYF; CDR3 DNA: TGTGCCAGCAGTCCAGCGGGCACAGATACGCAGTATTTT
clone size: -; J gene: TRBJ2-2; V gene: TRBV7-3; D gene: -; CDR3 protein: CASSFRVAAHTGELFF; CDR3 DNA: TGTGCCAGCAGCTTTAGGGTAGCGGCTCACACCGGGGAGCTGTTTTTT
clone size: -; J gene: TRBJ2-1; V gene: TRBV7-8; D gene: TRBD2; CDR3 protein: CASSQTAAGAVGEQFF; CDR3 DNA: TGTGCCAGCAGCCAAACCGCAGCGGGAGCGGTTGGTGAGCAGTTCTTC
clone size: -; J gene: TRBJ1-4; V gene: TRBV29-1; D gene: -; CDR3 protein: CSARGMGNEKLFF; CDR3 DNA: TGCAGCGCCCGGGGGATGGGCAATGAAAAACTGTTTTTT
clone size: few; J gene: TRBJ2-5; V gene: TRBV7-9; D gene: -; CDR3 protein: CASSLVLETQYF; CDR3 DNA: TGTGCCAGCAGCTTAGTCCTGGAGACCCAGTACTTC
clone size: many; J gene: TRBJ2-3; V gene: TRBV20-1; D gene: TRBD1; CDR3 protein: CSAGGTGGKAGLDTQYF; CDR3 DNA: TGCAGTGCTGGGGGGACAGGGGGCAAAGCGGGACTAGATACGCAGTATTTT
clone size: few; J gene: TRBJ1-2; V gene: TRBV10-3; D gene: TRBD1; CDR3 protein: CAISERGQAYGYTF; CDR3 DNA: TGTGCCATCAGTGAGAGAGGACAGGCCTATGGCTACACCTTC